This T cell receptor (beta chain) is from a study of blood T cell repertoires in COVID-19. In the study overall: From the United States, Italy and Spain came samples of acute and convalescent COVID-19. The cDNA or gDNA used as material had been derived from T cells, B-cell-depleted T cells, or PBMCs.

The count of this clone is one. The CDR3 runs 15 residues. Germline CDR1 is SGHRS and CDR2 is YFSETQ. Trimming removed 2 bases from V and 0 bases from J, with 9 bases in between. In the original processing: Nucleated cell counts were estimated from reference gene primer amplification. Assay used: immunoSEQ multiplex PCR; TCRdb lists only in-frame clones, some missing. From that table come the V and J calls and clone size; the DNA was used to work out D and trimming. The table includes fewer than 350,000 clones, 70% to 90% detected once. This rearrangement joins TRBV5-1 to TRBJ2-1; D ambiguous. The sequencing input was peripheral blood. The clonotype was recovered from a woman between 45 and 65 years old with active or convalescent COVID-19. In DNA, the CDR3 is TGCGCCAGCAGCTTTACTACCAGCTCCTACAATGAGCAGTTCTTC. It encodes CASSFTTSSYNEQFF.